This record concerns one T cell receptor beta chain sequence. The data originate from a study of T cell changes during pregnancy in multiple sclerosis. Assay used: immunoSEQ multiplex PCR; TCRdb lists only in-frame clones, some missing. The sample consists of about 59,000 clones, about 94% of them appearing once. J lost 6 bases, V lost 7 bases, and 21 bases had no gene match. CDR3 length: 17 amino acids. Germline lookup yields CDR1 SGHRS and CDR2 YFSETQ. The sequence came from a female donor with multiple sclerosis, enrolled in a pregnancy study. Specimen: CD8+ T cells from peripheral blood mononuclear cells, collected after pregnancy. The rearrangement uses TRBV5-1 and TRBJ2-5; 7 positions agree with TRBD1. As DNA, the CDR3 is TGCGCCAGCCACAAACCCTTACCCCCGGGACAGAGGAAGACCCAGTACTTC. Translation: CASHKPLPPGQRKTQYF.